This record concerns one T cell receptor (beta chain) sequence. The V gene's germline CDR1 is ENHRY and CDR2 SYGVKD. The CDR3 runs to 13 residues. V was pared by 6 bases and J by 4 bases, with 12 bases between. The data were taken from a study of blood T cell repertoires in COVID-19. This table comes from immunoSEQ multiplex PCR, and its TCRdb copy is limited to in-frame clones, with some not included. The sample yields fewer than 350,000 clones, roughly 88% seen once. This clonotype originated in a man younger than 45 who had recovered from COVID-19. The sequenced sample was PBMCs or T cells enriched from blood (not recorded which). V and J are TRBV10-3 and TRBJ1-1; D unclear. In DNA, the CDR3 is TGTGCCATCAGCCGCGAGGAGGGCACTGAAGCTTTCTTT. This translates into CAISREEGTEAFF.